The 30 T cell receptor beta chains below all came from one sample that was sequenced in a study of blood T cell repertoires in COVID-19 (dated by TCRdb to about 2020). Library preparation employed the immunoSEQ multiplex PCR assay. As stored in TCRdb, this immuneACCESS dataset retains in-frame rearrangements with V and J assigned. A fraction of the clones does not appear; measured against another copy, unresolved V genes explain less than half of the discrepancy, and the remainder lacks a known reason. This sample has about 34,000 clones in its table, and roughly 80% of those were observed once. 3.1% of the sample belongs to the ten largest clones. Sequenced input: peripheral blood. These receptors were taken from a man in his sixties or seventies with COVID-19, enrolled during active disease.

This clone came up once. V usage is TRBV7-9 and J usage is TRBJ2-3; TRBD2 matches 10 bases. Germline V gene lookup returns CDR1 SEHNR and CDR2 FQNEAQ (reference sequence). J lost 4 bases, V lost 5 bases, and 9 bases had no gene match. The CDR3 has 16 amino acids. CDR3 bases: TGTGCCAGCAGCACGGGAACTAGCGGGAACGCAGATACGCAGTATTTT. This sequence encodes CASSTGTSGNADTQYF.

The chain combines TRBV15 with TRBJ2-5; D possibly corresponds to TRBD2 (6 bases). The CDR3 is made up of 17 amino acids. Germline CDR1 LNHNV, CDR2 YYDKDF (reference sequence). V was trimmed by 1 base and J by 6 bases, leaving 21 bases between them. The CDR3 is CATSRGAWRESLKTQYF. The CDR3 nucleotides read TGTGCCACCAGCAGAGGGGCATGGAGGGAGTCGCTGAAGACCCAGTACTTC.

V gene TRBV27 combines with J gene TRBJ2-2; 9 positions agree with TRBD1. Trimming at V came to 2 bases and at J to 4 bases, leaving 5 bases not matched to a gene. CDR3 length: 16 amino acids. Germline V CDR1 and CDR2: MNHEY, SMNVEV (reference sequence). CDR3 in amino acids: CASSLRDRAFTGELFF. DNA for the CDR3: TGTGCCAGCAGTTTACGGGACAGGGCCTTCACCGGGGAGCTGTTTTTT.

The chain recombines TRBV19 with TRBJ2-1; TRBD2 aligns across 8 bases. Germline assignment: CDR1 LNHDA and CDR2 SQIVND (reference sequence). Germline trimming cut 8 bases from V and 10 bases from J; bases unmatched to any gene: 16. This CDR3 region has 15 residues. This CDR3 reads CASRSGSTPRGEQFF. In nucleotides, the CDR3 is TGTGCCAGTCGAAGCGGGAGCACTCCAAGAGGGGAGCAGTTCTTC. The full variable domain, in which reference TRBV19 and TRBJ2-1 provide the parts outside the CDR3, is DGGITQSPKYLFRKEGQNVTLSCEQNLNHDAMYWYRQDPGQGLRLIYYSQIVNDFQKGDIAEGYSVSREKKESFPLTVTSAQKNPTAFYLCASRSGSTPRGEQFFGPGTRLTVL.

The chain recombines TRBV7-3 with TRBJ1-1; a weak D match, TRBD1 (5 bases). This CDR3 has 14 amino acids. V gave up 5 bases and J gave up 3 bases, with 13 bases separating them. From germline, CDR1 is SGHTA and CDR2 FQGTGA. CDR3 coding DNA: TGTGCCAGCAGCCCTCAGGGTGGGGACACTGAAGCTTTCTTT. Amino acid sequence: CASSPQGGDTEAFF.

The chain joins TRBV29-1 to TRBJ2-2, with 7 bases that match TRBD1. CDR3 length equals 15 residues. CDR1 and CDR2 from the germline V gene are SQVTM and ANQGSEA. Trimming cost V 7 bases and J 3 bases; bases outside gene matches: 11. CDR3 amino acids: CSGTTGVRDTGELFF. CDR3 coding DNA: TGCAGCGGAACTACAGGGGTCCGGGACACCGGGGAGCTGTTTTTT.

The CDR3 sequence is CASSLDRDANYGYTF. The CDR3 coding sequence is TGTGCCAGCAGCCTGGACAGGGACGCTAACTATGGCTACACCTTC. V and J are TRBV4-2 and TRBJ1-2; 8 nucleotides match TRBD1. The CDR3 runs to 15 residues. The germline V gene has CDR1 LGHNA and CDR2 YNFKEQ. V lost 4 bases, J lost 0 bases, and 4 bases stayed unmatched.

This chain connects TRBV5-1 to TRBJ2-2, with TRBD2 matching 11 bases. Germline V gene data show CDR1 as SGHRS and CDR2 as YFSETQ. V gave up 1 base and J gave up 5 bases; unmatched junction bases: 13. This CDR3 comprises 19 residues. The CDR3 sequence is CASSLTGGLAGGRTGELFF. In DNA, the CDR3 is TGCGCCAGCAGCTTGACAGGTGGTCTAGCGGGAGGAAGGACCGGGGAGCTGTTTTTT.

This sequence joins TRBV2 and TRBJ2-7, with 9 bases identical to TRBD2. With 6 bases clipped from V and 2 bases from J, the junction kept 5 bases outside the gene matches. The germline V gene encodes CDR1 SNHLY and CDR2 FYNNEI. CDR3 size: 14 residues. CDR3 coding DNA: TGTGCCAGCAGAGGGACTAGCAGGGCCTACGAGCAGTACTTC. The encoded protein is CASRGTSRAYEQYF.

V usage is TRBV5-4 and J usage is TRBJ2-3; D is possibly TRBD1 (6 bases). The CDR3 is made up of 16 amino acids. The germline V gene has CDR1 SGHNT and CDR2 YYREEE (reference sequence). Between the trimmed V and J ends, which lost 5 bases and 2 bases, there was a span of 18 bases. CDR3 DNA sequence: TGTGCCAGCAGTGCTTGGGGAACAGGGTCCACAGATACGCAGTATTTT. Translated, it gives CASSAWGTGSTDTQYF.

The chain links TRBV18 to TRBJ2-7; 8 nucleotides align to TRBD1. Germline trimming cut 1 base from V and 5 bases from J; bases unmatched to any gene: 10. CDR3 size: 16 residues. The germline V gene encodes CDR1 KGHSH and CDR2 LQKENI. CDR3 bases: TGTGCCAGCTCACCACTAGACACAGGGGGAACGAACGAGCAGTACTTC. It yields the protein CASSPLDTGGTNEQYF. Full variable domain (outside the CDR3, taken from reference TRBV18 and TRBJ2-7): NAGVMQNPRHLVRRRGQEARLRCSPMKGHSHVYWYRQLPEEGLKFMVYLQKENIIDESGMPKERFSAEFPKEGPSILRIQQVVRGDSAAYFCASSPLDTGGTNEQYFGPGTRLTVT.

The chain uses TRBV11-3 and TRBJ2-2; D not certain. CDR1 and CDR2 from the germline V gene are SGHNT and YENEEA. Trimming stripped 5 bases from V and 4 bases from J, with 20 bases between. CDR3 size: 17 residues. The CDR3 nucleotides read TGTGCCAGCAGCAGACGACGCCCCGCGGTGGGCACCGGGGAGCTGTTTTTT. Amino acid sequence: CASSRRRPAVGTGELFF.

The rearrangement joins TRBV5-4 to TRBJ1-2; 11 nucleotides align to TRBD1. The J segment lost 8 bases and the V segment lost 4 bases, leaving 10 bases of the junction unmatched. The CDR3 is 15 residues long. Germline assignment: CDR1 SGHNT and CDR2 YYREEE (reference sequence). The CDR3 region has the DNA TGTGCCAGCAGCACAACGCCGGGACAGGGGGTAGGCTACACCTTC. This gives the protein CASSTTPGQGVGYTF. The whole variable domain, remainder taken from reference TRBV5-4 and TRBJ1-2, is ETGVTQSPTHLIKTRGQQVTLRCSSQSGHNTVSWYQQALGQGPQFIFQYYREEENGRGNFPPRFSGLQFPNYSSELNVNALELDDSALYLCASSTTPGQGVGYTFGSGTRLTVV.

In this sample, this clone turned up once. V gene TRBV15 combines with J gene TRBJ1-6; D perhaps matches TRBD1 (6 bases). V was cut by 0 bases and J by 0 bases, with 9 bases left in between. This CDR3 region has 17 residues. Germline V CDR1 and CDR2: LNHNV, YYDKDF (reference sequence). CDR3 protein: CATSRDQGSSYNSPLHF. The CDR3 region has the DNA TGTGCCACCAGCAGAGATCAGGGGAGCTCCTATAATTCACCCCTCCACTTT.

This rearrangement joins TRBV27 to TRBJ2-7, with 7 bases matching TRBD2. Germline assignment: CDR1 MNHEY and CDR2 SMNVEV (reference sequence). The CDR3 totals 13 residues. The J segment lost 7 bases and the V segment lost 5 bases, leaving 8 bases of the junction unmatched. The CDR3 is CASSLQVGGEQYF. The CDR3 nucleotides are TGTGCCAGCAGTCTCCAGGTGGGAGGGGAGCAGTACTTC.

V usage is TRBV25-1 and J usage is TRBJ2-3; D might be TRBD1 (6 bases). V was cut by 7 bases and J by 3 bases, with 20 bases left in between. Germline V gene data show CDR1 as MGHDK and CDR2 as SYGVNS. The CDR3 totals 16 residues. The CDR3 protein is CASTEKTGWGTDTQYF. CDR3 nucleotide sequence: TGTGCCAGCACAGAAAAAACAGGGTGGGGAACAGATACGCAGTATTTT.

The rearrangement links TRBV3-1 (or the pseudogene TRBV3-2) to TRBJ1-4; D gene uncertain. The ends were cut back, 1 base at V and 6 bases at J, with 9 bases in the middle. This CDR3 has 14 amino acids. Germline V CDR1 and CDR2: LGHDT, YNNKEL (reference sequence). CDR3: CASSQGRSYEKLFF. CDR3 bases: TGTGCCAGCAGCCAAGGCAGGTCGTATGAAAAACTGTTTTTT.

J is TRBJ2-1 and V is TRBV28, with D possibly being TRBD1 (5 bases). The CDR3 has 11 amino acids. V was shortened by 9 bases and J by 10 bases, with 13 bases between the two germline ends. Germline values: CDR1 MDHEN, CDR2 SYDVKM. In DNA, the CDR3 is TGTGCCAGTGGCCAGGGTCGAGAGCAGTTCTTC. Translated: CASGQGREQFF.

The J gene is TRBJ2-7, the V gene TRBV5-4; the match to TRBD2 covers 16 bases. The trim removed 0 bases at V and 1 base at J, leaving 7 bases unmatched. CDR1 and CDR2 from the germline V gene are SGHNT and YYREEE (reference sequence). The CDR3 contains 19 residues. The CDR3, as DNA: TGTGCCAGCAGCTTGGAAGGGGGACTAGCGGGAGGGCCATCCTACGAGCAGTACTTC. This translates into CASSLEGGLAGGPSYEQYF.

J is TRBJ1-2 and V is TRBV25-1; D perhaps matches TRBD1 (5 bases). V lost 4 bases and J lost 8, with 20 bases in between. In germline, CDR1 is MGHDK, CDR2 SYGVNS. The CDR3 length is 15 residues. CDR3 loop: CASSGGTTKKGGYTF. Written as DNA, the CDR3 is TGTGCCAGCAGTGGGGGCACCACCAAAAAAGGAGGCTACACCTTC.

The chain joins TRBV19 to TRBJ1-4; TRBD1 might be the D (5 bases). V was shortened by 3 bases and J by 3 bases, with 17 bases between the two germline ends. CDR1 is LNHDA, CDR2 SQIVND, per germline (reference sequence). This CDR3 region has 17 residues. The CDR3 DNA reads TGTGCCAGTAGTATGCCGGGCCGGGGGGTATCTAATGAAAAACTGTTTTTT. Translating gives CASSMPGRGVSNEKLFF.

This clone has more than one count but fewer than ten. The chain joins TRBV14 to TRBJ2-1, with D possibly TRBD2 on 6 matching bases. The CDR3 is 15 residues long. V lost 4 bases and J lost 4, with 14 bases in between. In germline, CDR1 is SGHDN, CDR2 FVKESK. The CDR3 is CASSLSLAEYNEQFF. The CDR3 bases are TGTGCCAGCAGCCTTTCTTTAGCGGAGTACAATGAGCAGTTCTTC.

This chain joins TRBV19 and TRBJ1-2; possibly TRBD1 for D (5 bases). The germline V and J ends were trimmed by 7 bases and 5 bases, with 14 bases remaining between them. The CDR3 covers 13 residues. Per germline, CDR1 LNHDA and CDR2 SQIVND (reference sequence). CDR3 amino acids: CASNGGSSYGYTF. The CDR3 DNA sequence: TGTGCCAGTAACGGGGGATCAAGTTATGGCTACACCTTC.

The CDR3 DNA follows: TGTGCCAGTGTGGACAGGGGCTACGAGCAGTACTTC. The encoded protein is CASVDRGYEQYF. The V gene is TRBV28, the J gene TRBJ2-7; 9 bases align to TRBD1. CDR3 length: 12 amino acids. Germline V gene data show CDR1 as MDHEN and CDR2 as SYDVKM. J was trimmed by 3 bases and V by 9 bases; bases with no gene match: 3.

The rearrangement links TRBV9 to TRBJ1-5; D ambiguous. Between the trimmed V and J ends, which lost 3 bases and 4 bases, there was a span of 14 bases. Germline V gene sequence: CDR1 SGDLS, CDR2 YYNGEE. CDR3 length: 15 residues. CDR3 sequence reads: CASSASPLGNQPQHF. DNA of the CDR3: TGTGCCAGCAGCGCCTCCCCCCTAGGAAATCAGCCCCAGCATTTT.

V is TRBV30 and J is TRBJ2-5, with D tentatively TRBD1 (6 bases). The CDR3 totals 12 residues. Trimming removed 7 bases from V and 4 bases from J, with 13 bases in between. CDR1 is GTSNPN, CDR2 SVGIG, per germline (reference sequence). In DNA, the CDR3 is TGTGCCTCTAGCCCAGGGGTAGAGACCCAGTACTTC. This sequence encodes CASSPGVETQYF.

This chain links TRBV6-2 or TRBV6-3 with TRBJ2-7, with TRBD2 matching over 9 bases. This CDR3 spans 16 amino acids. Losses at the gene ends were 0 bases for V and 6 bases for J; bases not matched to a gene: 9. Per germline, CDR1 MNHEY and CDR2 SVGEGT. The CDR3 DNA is TGTGCCAGCAGTTACTCGACGGTCTCTAGCGGGGCCGAGCAGTACTTC. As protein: CASSYSTVSSGAEQYF.

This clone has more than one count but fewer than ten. The DNA for the CDR3 is TGTGCCAGCAGCGACCGGGGCGGCGGGAGAGGAGAGACCCAGTACTTC. Protein sequence: CASSDRGGGRGETQYF. The chain uses TRBV6-2 or TRBV6-3 and TRBJ2-5, with 7 positions matching TRBD2. The germline V gene has CDR1 MNHEY and CDR2 SVGEGT. The CDR3 has 16 residues. Trimming took 6 bases from V and 4 from J; bases not matched to a gene: 14.

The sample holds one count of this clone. CDR3 nucleotides: TGTGCCAGCAGCCGCGCCCGGGAGACTGGAAACACCATATATTTT. This translates into CASSRARETGNTIYF. The gene calls are TRBV6-2 or TRBV6-3 and TRBJ1-3; D is unresolved. The V end was cut by 6 bases, the J end by 2 bases, with 14 bases between. There are 15 residues in the CDR3. Germline CDR1 is MNHEY and CDR2 is SVGEGT.

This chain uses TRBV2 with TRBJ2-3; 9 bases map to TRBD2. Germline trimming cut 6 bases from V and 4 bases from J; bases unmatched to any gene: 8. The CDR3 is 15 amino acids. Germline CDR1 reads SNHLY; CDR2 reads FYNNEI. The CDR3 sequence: CASRSVSGRPDTQYF. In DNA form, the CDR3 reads TGTGCCAGCAGATCCGTTAGCGGGAGACCAGATACGCAGTATTTT.